These T cell receptor beta chains were read from a single sample in a study of CD8 T cells in ankylosing spondylitis. One entry per CDR3 protein, called by TCRdb with MiXCR from the 5' RACE reads. This table has roughly 700,000 distinct CDR3 sequences, 15% to 20% appearing once. Source material: blood, either unsorted or a sorted T cell fraction (not recorded which). The origin of the receptors is a male donor with ankylosing spondylitis. Each CDR3 is given with its conserved first and last residue. The D gene is left open where the match is weak. For some rows the clone size is stated as once, few or many, or as a class when expanded; others skip it.

DNA	CDR3	size	length	V	J	D
TGTGCCAGCAGCTTAGGACCTAGCGGGATATCCTACGAGCAGTACTTC	CASSLGPSGISYEQYF	few	16	TRBV7-9	TRBJ2-7	TRBD2
TGTGCCAGCATCCCAATAAAAACAGGGGACGAGACCCAGTACTTC	CASIPIKTGDETQYF	NA	15	TRBV6-1	TRBJ2-5	TRBD1
TGTGCCGGCCCAAACTATGGCTACACCTTC	CAGPNYGYTF	NA	10	TRBV12-3/TRBV12-4	TRBJ1-2	NA
TGTGCCAGCAGAGCAGACGGCAATCAGCCCCAGCATTTT	CASRADGNQPQHF	NA	13	TRBV6-6	TRBJ1-5	NA
TGTGCCAGCAGCCGTAGGACAGATCAAGAGACCCAGTACTTC	CASSRRTDQETQYF	NA	14	TRBV2	TRBJ2-5	NA
TGTGCCAGCAGTTTGGCGGGATACGACTATGGCTACACCTTC	CASSLAGYDYGYTF	few	14	TRBV12-3/TRBV12-4	TRBJ1-2	NA
TGTGCCAGTAGTATTGGGGTCACCGGGACAGATACGCAGTATTTT	CASSIGVTGTDTQYF	NA	15	TRBV19	TRBJ2-3	NA
TGCGCCAGCAGCCAAGCCATGACCGGGGAGCTGTTTTTT	CASSQAMTGELFF	few	13	TRBV4-1	TRBJ2-2	NA
TGCGCCAGCAGCCAAGATAACAGGGGTTTTTCACCCCTCCACTTT	CASSQDNRGFSPLHF	few	15	TRBV4-3	TRBJ1-6	TRBD1
TGTGCCAGCAGCTGGAGCACCGGGGAGCTGTTTTTT	CASSWSTGELFF	NA	12	TRBV7-6	TRBJ2-2	NA
TGCGCCAGCAGCATACTACAGGGGGCCCTCTACGAGCAGTACTTC	CASSILQGALYEQYF	few	15	TRBV5-1	TRBJ2-7	TRBD1
TGCAGTGTCCTTGACAGGGGAGGGATCGTCGGGGAGCTGTTTTTT	CSVLDRGGIVGELFF	NA	15	TRBV20-1	TRBJ2-2	NA
TGTGCCAGCGGCCCTAGCGGGGGTGGTGAAAAACTGTTTTTT	CASGPSGGGEKLFF	NA	14	TRBV3-1	TRBJ1-4	NA
TGTGCCAGCAGCCGTAGCGGGGGGACTGAGCAGTTCTTC	CASSRSGGTEQFF	NA	13	TRBV7-9	TRBJ2-1	TRBD2
TGCGCCAGCAGCTTGGGCCCCGGGACAGGGACCAATGAGCAGTTCTTC	CASSLGPGTGTNEQFF	NA	16	TRBV5-1	TRBJ2-1	TRBD1
TGCAGTGTTCCCAGGAACACCGGGGAGCTGTTTTTT	CSVPRNTGELFF	NA	12	TRBV20-1	TRBJ2-2	NA
TGTGCCAGCAGTGAACCAGGAAGGACTTACGAGCAGTACTTC	CASSEPGRTYEQYF	few	14	TRBV28	TRBJ2-7	NA
TGTGCCAGCAGTGAATCCCGCAGGAGCCTTTTCTCTGGAAACACCATATATTTT	CASSESRRSLFSGNTIYF	NA	18	TRBV25-1	TRBJ1-3	NA
TGCAGCGTCGCCCGGGAGCGGGGTACAGACGAGCAGTTCTTC	CSVARERGTDEQFF	few	14	TRBV29-1	TRBJ2-1	TRBD2
TGTGCCTGCAGCCCCCAGATGTGGGGCGGGGCTGAAGCTTTCTTT	CACSPQMWGGAEAFF	NA	15	TRBV3-1	TRBJ1-1	NA
TGTGCAACCGGGGAGCTGTTTTTT	CATGELFF	many	8	TRBV7-9	TRBJ2-2	NA
TGCGCCAGCAGCTTAAGGGCGGACAGTAGATTTTCGGAAGGCTACACCTTC	CASSLRADSRFSEGYTF	many	17	TRBV5-1	TRBJ1-2	NA
TGCGCCAGCAGCCCGAGAGGGCGGGGGACCGGGGAGCTGTTTTTT	CASSPRGRGTGELFF	NA	15	TRBV4-3	TRBJ2-2	TRBD2
TGTGCCAGCAGCGTAGGGGCAGGGGGGAACGTGTACACTGAAGCTTTCTTT	CASSVGAGGNVYTEAFF	many	17	TRBV9	TRBJ1-1	TRBD1
TGCAGTGTTCAGACAGGGACTTTCTATGGCTACACCTTC	CSVQTGTFYGYTF	few	13	TRBV20-1	TRBJ1-2	TRBD1
TGTGCCAGCAGCTACTCTAGCGGGAGGAATACCGGGGAGCTGTTTTTT	CASSYSSGRNTGELFF	few	16	TRBV11-2	TRBJ2-2	TRBD2
TGTGCCAGCAGCCAGGACGGCCCCTACAATGAGCAGTTCTTC	CASSQDGPYNEQFF	few	14	TRBV7-9	TRBJ2-1	NA
TGCAGCGTTGAAGAAGGGGGCACTAACTATGGCTACACCTTC	CSVEEGGTNYGYTF	NA	14	TRBV29-1	TRBJ1-2	TRBD1
TGTGCCAGCAGCCGTACTATTTCTAGCGGGAATGTCAATGAGCAGTTCTTC	CASSRTISSGNVNEQFF	many	17	TRBV14	TRBJ2-1	TRBD2
TGTGCCAGCAGCTTAGGGCCCGCTAACAGGGGAGCCTATGGCTACACCTTC	CASSLGPANRGAYGYTF	few	17	TRBV7-2	TRBJ1-2	TRBD1
TGTGCCAGCAGCCCGAGCAGGGGGATTGATTCACCCCTCCACTTT	CASSPSRGIDSPLHF	NA	15	TRBV7-2	TRBJ1-6	TRBD1
TGCAGCGCCCCGGGACTGGGGAACAATGAGCAGTTCTTC	CSAPGLGNNEQFF	NA	13	TRBV29-1	TRBJ2-1	NA
TGCGCCAGCAGCTGGTTGGCTAGCGGGGGCAACTACAATGAGCAGTTCTTC	CASSWLASGGNYNEQFF	NA	17	TRBV5-1	TRBJ2-1	TRBD2
TGTGCCAGCAGTCCCTACAGGGCCCGCGGCTACGAGCAGTACTTC	CASSPYRARGYEQYF	NA	15	TRBV27	TRBJ2-7	NA
TGTGCCTGGATTAATGGACTTAACACCGGGGAGCTGTTTTTT	CAWINGLNTGELFF	NA	14	TRBV30	TRBJ2-2	NA
TGTGCCAGCAGCCGCCAACAGGGGTCCTACGAGCAGTACTTC	CASSRQQGSYEQYF	few	14	TRBV3-1	TRBJ2-7	TRBD1
TGTGCCTGGAGTCCAGGGAGCTCCTACGAGCAGTACTTC	CAWSPGSSYEQYF	NA	13	TRBV30	TRBJ2-7	NA
TGCGCCAGCAGCCAGGGGGTGCTTCGCGGGGGTGATGAGCAGTACTTC	CASSQGVLRGGDEQYF	few	16	TRBV4-1	TRBJ2-7	TRBD2
TGTGCCAGCAGTCAGGCCGACTACGAGCAGTACTTC	CASSQADYEQYF	many	12	TRBV2	TRBJ2-7	NA
TGCGCCAGCAGCTTGGGGGGCAGCCCAGGCGCTGAAGCTTTCTTT	CASSLGGSPGAEAFF	few	15	TRBV5-1	TRBJ1-1	NA
TGTGCCAGCAGTCCGGGGCCCGTGGCTGACGCCGGGGAGCTGTTTTTT	CASSPGPVADAGELFF	NA	16	TRBV7-8	TRBJ2-2	NA
TGCAGCACTGGACCGGGGTCTAACTATGGCTACACCTTC	CSTGPGSNYGYTF	few	13	TRBV29-1	TRBJ1-2	NA
TGCAGCGTTGAGCGGGGCGCAGATACGCAGTATTTT	CSVERGADTQYF	few	12	TRBV29-1	TRBJ2-3	NA
TGCGCCAGCAGCCAAGAGAGTGGAGCAGTCGGCTACACCTTC	CASSQESGAVGYTF	few	14	TRBV4-3	TRBJ1-2	NA
TGTGCCAGCAGTTTACGCTCGAATTTAAACACTGAAGCTTTCTTT	CASSLRSNLNTEAFF	NA	15	TRBV27	TRBJ1-1	NA
TGTGCCAGCACCTATACTTCTCTACGCACCGGGGAGCTGTTTTTT	CASTYTSLRTGELFF	NA	15	TRBV12-3/TRBV12-4	TRBJ2-2	NA
TGCGCCAGCAGCCCTAGCGGGGACCGTCCAGATACGCAGTATTTT	CASSPSGDRPDTQYF	few	15	TRBV5-1	TRBJ2-3	TRBD2
TGTGCCAGCAGTTACCAGGGGGTTGGACAGGGGAATGAAAAACTGTTTTTT	CASSYQGVGQGNEKLFF	few	17	TRBV6-5	TRBJ1-4	TRBD1
TGTGCCAGCAGCCCCGCCGGGACATTCTACGAGCAGTACTTC	CASSPAGTFYEQYF	NA	14	TRBV5-5	TRBJ2-7	NA
TGTGCCAGCAGCTTGGCTCAGGAGGCCTCAGGCTCCTATACGCAGTATTTT	CASSLAQEASGSYTQYF	few	17	TRBV5-5	TRBJ2-3	NA
TGCAGTGCTAGAGTGGCAGGGTCGAGCCGCACTGAAGCTTTCTTT	CSARVAGSSRTEAFF	many	15	TRBV20-1	TRBJ1-1	NA
TGTGCCAGCAGTTCCTTCGGCGGGAGGGCCTTGGATGAGCAGTTCTTC	CASSSFGGRALDEQFF	few	16	TRBV28	TRBJ2-1	TRBD2
TGTGCTAGTGGTTTGGGCTACGAGCAGTACTTC	CASGLGYEQYF	few	11	TRBV12-5	TRBJ2-7	NA